This is a list of T cell receptor beta chains from one sample in a study of T cell responses to AZD1222 COVID-19 vaccine. TCRdb's table, derived via immunoSEQ multiplex PCR, lists solely in-frame clones and lacks some. The table lists under 200,000 clones, about nine tenths of them singletons. Sequenced material: peripheral blood, taken on day 0 of AZD1222 vaccination. These receptors were taken from an adult in good health. The CDR3 runs from the conserved cysteine through the conserved F or W. A D gene is named only where the DNA matches it firmly. A row's size may be missing; if present it is once, few, many or a size class.

size	V	D	J	DNA	CDR3
NA	TRBV28	NA	TRBJ1-3	TGTGCCAGCAGTTTATCGGACCCGGACAGCTACTCTGGAAACACCATATATTTT	CASSLSDPDSYSGNTIYF
few	TRBV6-1	NA	TRBJ2-7	TGTGCCAGCAGTGAAGAGGCAGGGATTGCCTACGAGCAGTACTTC	CASSEEAGIAYEQYF
few	TRBV6-4	TRBD2	TRBJ2-2	TGTGCCAGCAGTGACCGGGGGGGCACCGGGGAGCTGTTTTTT	CASSDRGGTGELFF
NA	TRBV7-8	NA	TRBJ1-6	TGTGCCAGCAGCTTAGTACGGGACAATTCACCCCTCCACTTT	CASSLVRDNSPLHF
NA	TRBV19	NA	TRBJ1-1	TGTGCCAGTAGTATAGCGTTCACGAACACTGAAGCTTTCTTT	CASSIAFTNTEAFF
NA	TRBV5-1	TRBD2	TRBJ2-1	TGCGCCAGCAGCCCGGGACAGGGACTAGCGGGGGGCAGGGATGAGCAGTTCTTC	CASSPGQGLAGGRDEQFF
NA	TRBV4-1	NA	TRBJ1-1	TGCGCCAGCAGCCAAGATTGGGGCAGGTTGGACACTGAAGCTTTCTTT	CASSQDWGRLDTEAFF
NA	TRBV6-5	NA	TRBJ1-4	TGTGCCAGCAGTTATGGGGGACCGCGGGATGAAAAACTGTTTTTT	CASSYGGPRDEKLFF
NA	TRBV4-1	NA	TRBJ1-2	TGCGCCAGCAGCCAAACAGGTCTCTATGGCTACACCTTC	CASSQTGLYGYTF
NA	TRBV7-9	NA	TRBJ1-3	TGTGCCAGCAGCTTACGGAGAGGGGGAAACACCATATATTTT	CASSLRRGGNTIYF
NA	TRBV7-9	TRBD1	TRBJ1-4	TGTGCCAGCAGTTCAGGGGGCGAAAAACTGTTTTTT	CASSSGGEKLFF
NA	TRBV4-1	NA	TRBJ2-5	TGCGCCAGCAGCAAGGGGCGAGAGACCCAGTACTTC	CASSKGRETQYF
NA	TRBV18	NA	TRBJ1-5	TGTGCCAGCTCACCTAGCCAAGGCGGAGGGCAGCCCCAGCATTTT	CASSPSQGGGQPQHF
NA	TRBV3-1/TRBV3-2	NA	TRBJ1-2	TGTGCCAGCAGCCACAAGACAGGAAACTATGGCTACACCTTC	CASSHKTGNYGYTF
NA	TRBV5-5	NA	TRBJ2-5	TGTGCCAGCAGCTTGGCCGATGGGGGGGAGACCCAGTACTTC	CASSLADGGETQYF